Only one count was recorded for the clone carrying this T cell receptor beta chain. The assay was immunoSEQ multiplex PCR, and TCRdb's table has in-frame clones only and misses some. The sample shows more than 300,000 clones, around 87% of them seen only once. This CDR3 has 12 residues. This record comes from a study of blood T cell repertoires in COVID-19. The overall study: In each case, the material was cDNA or gDNA derived from T cells, B-cell-depleted T cells, or PBMCs.

Sequenced input: PBMCs or T cells enriched from blood (not recorded which). The chain recombines TRBV21-1 with TRBJ2-4; TRBD1, the D gene given by the table, was not confirmed from the DNA. TRBV21-1 constitutes a pseudogene. This TCR was recovered from a man aged 40-50 years in a cohort exposed to, infected with or recovered from COVID-19 (not recorded which). For the CDR3, the DNA is TGTGCCAGCAGCAAATGCAGAAACATTCAGTACTTC. It translates to CASSKCRNIQYF.